This T cell receptor (beta chain) is drawn from a study of shared clonotypes between healthy human individuals. Notes on the study in general: Of the naive CD4 clonotypes, around 5% were shared across several donors. Sampling covered blood only; tissue repertoires likely differ. Generally, naive subsets came out with larger estimated richness than memory subsets.

Execution of the assay was at deep level. Some clones are missing from TCRdb's copy, which holds only in-frame ones; the method was immunoSEQ multiplex PCR. Of about 2 million clones listed, approximately 94% are singletons. CD45RO-negative cells were positively selected for CCR7, leaving out terminally differentiated effector memory CD45RA+ cells. Comments on this clone: What it recognizes is unknown. The sample holds other DNA sequences that translate to the same CDR3.

CDR1 is SEHNR, CDR2 FQNEAQ, per germline (reference sequence). V was clipped by 5 bases and J by 5 bases, with 12 bases between them. The CDR3 is 13 residues long. The J gene is TRBJ2-5, the V gene TRBV7-9, with D possibly matching TRBD1 (6 bases). The source material was naive CD8+ T cells sorted from blood. The clonotype originates from a young man in good health. The CDR3 region has the DNA TGTGCCAGCAGCCCCGGGCAGGGGGAGACCCAGTACTTC. Encoded protein: CASSPGQGETQYF.